These 28 T cell receptor beta chains were all obtained from the same sample, sequenced in a study of monozygotic twins with inflammatory bowel disease. Reanalyzing the 5' RACE reads, TCRdb keeps one entry per CDR3 protein, without DNA. The data include approximately 400,000 distinct CDR3 sequences; the top ten clones carry 2.4%. Sequenced: blood. These receptors originate from a human donor with ulcerative colitis or Crohn's disease, or a healthy co-twin of an affected twin (not recorded which).

The chain has TRBV28 and TRBJ2-3; lacking DNA, the TRBD2 call made by TCRdb goes unchecked. The CDR3 consists of 19 residues. Germline CDR1 MDHEN, CDR2 SYDVKM. The chain's CDR3 is CASSPSLGGRVLATDTQYF.

This chain links TRBV20-1 with TRBJ2-6; the D call from TCRdb, TRBD1, cannot be confirmed without DNA. The CDR3 is 17 residues long. Per germline, CDR1 DFQATT and CDR2 SNEGSKA (reference sequence). CDR3 protein: CSAFRDRGSQWTNVLTF.

V gene TRBV4-3 combines with J gene TRBJ2-1; TCRdb lists TRBD1, though no DNA is available to test this call. CDR3 size: 17 residues. Per germline, CDR1 LGHNA and CDR2 YSLEER. The CDR3 spells CASSQEARGPGYNEQFF.

The genes are TRBV20-1 and TRBJ1-2. Germline CDR1 DFQATT, CDR2 SNEGSKA (reference sequence). CDR3 length equals 13 residues. This chain's CDR3 is CSARDEQPYGYTF.

V and J are TRBV25-1 and TRBJ2-4. CDR1 is MGHDK, CDR2 SYGVNS, per germline. This CDR3 has 14 amino acids. This CDR3 is CASSDTGAKNIQYF.

CDR3: CASSQDKGTRVGTDTQYF. The chain joins TRBV4-1 to TRBJ2-3; as DNA is missing, the TRBD1 call by TCRdb cannot be tested. Per the germline V gene, CDR1 is MGHRA and CDR2 is YSYEKL. This CDR3 has 18 residues.

The chain couples TRBV10-3 to TRBJ1-2. Germline assignment: CDR1 ENHRY and CDR2 SYGVKD. CDR3 length equals 12 residues. The CDR3 here is CAISPTDYGYTF.

CDR3 in amino acids: CSALSSGLAGHNEQFF. The V and J genes are TRBV20-1 and TRBJ2-1; TCRdb picks TRBD2, but there is no DNA to check that call. There are 16 residues in the CDR3. CDR1 is DFQATT, CDR2 SNEGSKA, per germline (reference sequence).

This rearrangement joins TRBV15 to TRBJ2-7; no DNA is available, so the TRBD1 call from TCRdb remains unchecked. Germline loops: CDR1 LNHNV, CDR2 YYDKDF (reference sequence). The CDR3 totals 17 residues. The CDR3: CATSSNPHSEVSYEQYF.

The V call is TRBV2, the J call TRBJ1-5; TCRdb calls TRBD1, which cannot be checked without DNA. The CDR3 has 15 residues. Per the germline V gene, CDR1 is SNHLY and CDR2 is FYNNEI. The CDR3 sequence: CASSDMGQGTSPQHF.

J is TRBJ2-4 and V is TRBV5-1; with no DNA, the TCRdb D assignment of TRBD1 cannot be verified. This CDR3 has 16 residues. The germline V gene has CDR1 SGHRS and CDR2 YFSETQ. CDR3 in amino acids: CASSSGTGPFGVIQYF.

The chain uses TRBV18 and TRBJ1-5; TCRdb names TRBD1, which stays unverified in the absence of DNA. The CDR3 totals 15 residues. CDR1 KGHSH and CDR2 LQKENI come from the germline V gene. This chain's CDR3 is CASSYGTGSGQPQHF. Looking up the rest from reference TRBV18 and TRBJ1-5 gives the full variable domain: NAGVMQNPRHLVRRRGQEARLRCSPMKGHSHVYWYRQLPEEGLKFMVYLQKENIIDESGMPKERFSAEFPKEGPSILRIQQVVRGDSAAYFCASSYGTGSGQPQHFGDGTRLSIL.

The V gene is TRBV7-2, the J gene TRBJ2-7. Germline V gene sequence: CDR1 SGHTA, CDR2 FQGNSA. This CDR3 has 13 residues. The chain's CDR3 is CASSRTADYEQYF.

The V and J genes are TRBV4-1 and TRBJ2-1; the TCRdb call, TRBD1, lacks DNA for checking. Germline V lookup: CDR1 MGHRA, CDR2 YSYEKL. The CDR3 has 14 residues. The CDR3: CASSQERGGNEQFF.

The rearrangement uses TRBV5-1 and TRBJ2-2. This CDR3 is built from 16 residues. The V gene's germline CDR1 is SGHRS and CDR2 YFSETQ. The CDR3 here is CASSLDATGSTGELFF.

The chain joins TRBV6-1 to TRBJ1-2; TCRdb's D call, TRBD1, is unchecked because there is no DNA. Germline assignment: CDR1 MNHNS and CDR2 SASEGT. The CDR3 covers 13 residues. The CDR3 spells CASSERGTYGYTF.

The CDR3 is CASSTGGNGYTF. The chain recombines TRBV12-3 or TRBV12-4 with TRBJ1-2; the D call of TRBD1 rests on TCRdb alone, since no DNA is present to check it. The CDR3 length is 12 residues.

The J gene is TRBJ1-3, the V gene TRBV2; TCRdb's assignment of TRBD1 cannot be checked, as there is no DNA. This CDR3 region has 15 residues. Germline assignment: CDR1 SNHLY and CDR2 FYNNEI. CDR3 sequence reads: CASSTGTVDGNTIYF.

This sequence joins TRBV3-1 and TRBJ2-7; TCRdb names TRBD1, which stays unverified in the absence of DNA. This CDR3 is 15 amino acids long. Germline loops: CDR1 LGHDT, CDR2 YNNKEL (reference sequence). This chain's CDR3 is CASSQAGRGIYEQYF.

The chain is built from TRBV6-2 or TRBV6-3 and TRBJ1-5; checking the TCRdb D call of TRBD1 is not possible without DNA. The CDR3 has 15 amino acids. Germline CDR1 reads MNHEY; CDR2 reads SVGEGT. The CDR3 reads CASSYGGPRDQPQHF.

The rearrangement uses TRBV20-1 and TRBJ2-7. The CDR3 runs to 13 residues. Germline V CDR1 and CDR2: DFQATT, SNEGSKA (reference sequence). The CDR3 is CSARGGSSYEQYF.

The chain recombines TRBV5-6 with TRBJ2-5. The CDR3 totals 13 residues. Per germline, CDR1 SGHDT and CDR2 YYEEEE. The CDR3: CASTMSAEETQYF.

The chain is built from TRBV20-1 and TRBJ2-3; no DNA is available, so the TRBD2 call from TCRdb remains unchecked. This CDR3 region has 16 residues. Looked up from germline, CDR1 is DFQATT and CDR2 is SNEGSKA (reference sequence). The CDR3: CSARARGAGGPDTQYF.

CDR3 in amino acids: CASPMPGTGNTIYF. The rearrangement links TRBV23-1 to TRBJ1-3. TRBV23-1 is labeled an ORF, and its function is uncertain. The CDR3 sequence is 14 residues long.

The chain has TRBV3-1 and TRBJ1-1. The CDR3 length is 14 residues. CDR1 is LGHDT and CDR2 is YNNKEL in the germline V gene (reference sequence). The CDR3: CASSPYTQLGRAFF.

The CDR3 sequence: CASSQDWFSSYNEQFF. The rearrangement joins TRBV3-1 to TRBJ2-1. Germline CDR1 LGHDT, CDR2 YNNKEL (reference sequence). CDR3 size: 16 residues.

The V and J genes are TRBV5-1 and TRBJ2-2. Germline assignment: CDR1 SGHRS and CDR2 YFSETQ. The CDR3 has 15 amino acids. The CDR3 sequence is CASSWGHSNTGELFF. The whole variable domain, remainder taken from reference TRBV5-1 and TRBJ2-2, is KAGVTQTPRYLIKTRGQQVTLSCSPISGHRSVSWYQQTPGQGLQFLFEYFSETQRNKGNFPGRFSGRQFSNSRSEMNVSTLELGDSALYLCASSWGHSNTGELFFGEGSRLTVL.

The chain carries TRBV15 and TRBJ1-4; TCRdb calls TRBD1, which cannot be checked without DNA. The CDR3 extends over 17 amino acids. CDR1 and CDR2 (germline): LNHNV, YYDKDF (reference sequence). CDR3 loop: CATSRDTGTTPQEKLFF. Full variable domain (rest looked up from reference TRBV15 and TRBJ1-4): DAMVIQNPRYQVTQFGKPVTLSCSQTLNHNVMYWYQQKSSQAPKLLFHYYDKDFNNEADTPDNFQSRRPNTSFCFLDIRSPGLGDTAMYLCATSRDTGTTPQEKLFFGSGTQLSVL.